The 26 T cell receptor beta chains in this list originate from one sample, sequenced in a study of T cell changes during pregnancy in multiple sclerosis. The data were produced by immunoSEQ multiplex PCR, yet TCRdb's version contains in-frame clones alone and is incomplete. The sample includes roughly 80,000 clones, 89% of them seen just once. Source: peripheral blood, taken before pregnancy. These receptors came from a female donor with multiple sclerosis, enrolled in a pregnancy study.

The chain recombines TRBV18 with TRBJ1-1; 7 bases align to TRBD1. J gave up 2 bases and V 4 bases, and 7 bases lay outside the gene matches. Germline CDR1 reads KGHSH; CDR2 reads LQKENI. The CDR3 is 15 amino acids. As DNA, the CDR3 is TGTGCCAGCTCACTAGGGACAGACTATAACACTGAAGCTTTCTTT. Amino acids: CASSLGTDYNTEAFF.

J is TRBJ2-1 and V is TRBV7-2, with 11 positions matching TRBD2. The V and J ends lost 5 bases and 1 base, in that order; junction bases with no gene match: 4. The germline V gene encodes CDR1 SGHTA and CDR2 FQGNSA. CDR3 length equals 16 residues. The CDR3 region has the DNA TGTGCCAGCAGCCCGGGACTAGCGGTTTCCTACAATGAGCAGTTCTTC. Translating gives CASSPGLAVSYNEQFF.

This clone has just one count. The rearrangement joins TRBV11-3 to TRBJ2-7; D perhaps matches TRBD2 (6 bases). This CDR3 is built from 15 residues. The ends were cut back, 0 bases at V and 3 bases at J, with 12 bases in the middle. Germline loops: CDR1 SGHNT, CDR2 YENEEA. The CDR3: CASSLEFGGNYEQYF. CDR3 nucleotides: TGTGCCAGCAGCTTAGAATTTGGGGGGAACTACGAGCAGTACTTC.

V usage is TRBV10-3 and J usage is TRBJ1-1; D not certain. Trimming removed 4 bases at V and 1 base at J, with 7 bases between. CDR1 and CDR2 (germline): ENHRY, SYGVKD. There are 13 residues in the CDR3. Here the CDR3 reads CAISARANTEAFF. The CDR3 bases are TGTGCCATCAGTGCGAGGGCGAACACTGAAGCTTTCTTT.

V usage is TRBV5-6 and J usage is TRBJ2-5; 8 bases are a match to TRBD1. This CDR3 has 14 amino acids. Germline V gene sequence: CDR1 SGHDT, CDR2 YYEEEE. Trimming cost V 4 bases and J 5 bases; bases outside gene matches: 7. CDR3 DNA sequence: TGTGCCAGCAGCGTGACAGGGGCCGGGGAGACCCAGTACTTC. Protein sequence: CASSVTGAGETQYF.

This clone was counted between two and nine times. This chain connects TRBV9 to TRBJ1-1; maybe TRBD1 (6 bases). The CDR3 has 15 residues. Germline CDR1 SGDLS, CDR2 YYNGEE. The V gene lost 0 bases and the J gene lost 4 bases, with 13 bases spanning the gap. The CDR3 region has the DNA TGTGCCAGCAGCGTAGGCAGGGGATGGGGCACTGAAGCTTTCTTT. Amino acids: CASSVGRGWGTEAFF.

The chain recombines TRBV5-6 with TRBJ1-4; a possible D gene is TRBD1 (5 bases). Trimming took 0 bases from V and 7 from J, leaving 10 bases between them. Germline V CDR1 and CDR2: SGHDT, YYEEEE. This CDR3 has 14 amino acids. The chain's CDR3 is CASSLGMGGEKLFF. The DNA for the CDR3 is TGTGCCAGCAGCTTGGGAATGGGGGGTGAAAAACTGTTTTTT. The full variable domain, in which reference TRBV5-6 and TRBJ1-4 provide the parts outside the CDR3, is DAGVTQSPTHLIKTRGQQVTLRCSPKSGHDTVSWYQQALGQGPQFIFQYYEEEERQRGNFPDRFSGHQFPNYSSELNVNALLLGDSALYLCASSLGMGGEKLFFGSGTQLSVL.

The CDR3 sequence is CASSSTPTDTEAFF. The CDR3 DNA follows: TGTGCCAGCAGCTCAACCCCGACAGACACTGAAGCTTTCTTT. This chain uses TRBV7-2 with TRBJ1-1; D is possibly TRBD1 (5 bases). The CDR3 runs to 14 residues. In germline, CDR1 is SGHTA, CDR2 FQGNSA. Deletions cut 4 bases from V and 3 bases from J, with 12 bases between.

In its sample, this clone was seen a few times. The rearrangement uses TRBV30 and TRBJ1-5, with D maybe TRBD1 (5 bases). Germline V gives CDR1 GTSNPN, CDR2 SVGIG (reference sequence). The CDR3 loop spans 14 amino acids. The V and J ends lost 3 bases and 0 bases respectively, with 9 bases between them. The CDR3, as DNA: TGTGCCTGGAGCAAGACAGTTAGCAATCAGCCCCAGCATTTT. This translates into CAWSKTVSNQPQHF.

This chain joins TRBV7-9 and TRBJ1-6; tentatively, D is TRBD1 (6 bases). CDR1 and CDR2 (germline): SEHNR, FQNEAQ (reference sequence). CDR3 size: 14 residues. Trimming pared 6 bases from V and 6 bases from J, leaving 12 bases between. The CDR3 DNA reads as TGTGCCAGCAGGAAAGGACAGCCTAATTCACCCCTCCACTTT. It translates to CASRKGQPNSPLHF. Variable domain in full (rest from reference TRBV7-9 and TRBJ1-6): DTGVSQNPRHKITKRGQNVTFRCDPISEHNRLYWYRQTLGQGPEFLTYFQNEAQLEKSRLLSDRFSAERPKGSFSTLEIQRTEQGDSAMYLCASRKGQPNSPLHFGNGTRLTVT.

This sequence joins TRBV11-2 and TRBJ1-4, with a tentative D call TRBD1 (6 bases). The CDR3 runs to 16 residues. Germline lookup yields CDR1 SGHAT and CDR2 FQNNGV. The ends were cut back, 5 bases at V and 7 bases at J, with 20 bases in the middle. The CDR3 here is CASSGAARTVGEKLFF. The DNA for the CDR3 is TGTGCCAGCAGCGGGGCGGCACGGACAGTAGGTGAAAAACTGTTTTTT.

The genes are TRBV18 and TRBJ2-7; TRBD1 is a possible D gene (6 bases). CDR3 length equals 15 residues. V was shortened by 5 bases and J by 2 bases, with 16 bases between the two germline ends. Per germline, CDR1 KGHSH and CDR2 LQKENI. The DNA of the CDR3 is TGTGCCAGCTCATCCACAGGGAATCGGGCCTACGAGCAGTACTTC. Residues: CASSSTGNRAYEQYF.

In regard to this clone: The junction differs from germline at one of its ends, possibly a read error. The chain recombines TRBV2 with TRBJ2-2; TRBD1 matches at 9 bases. This CDR3 is built from 13 residues. Germline CDR1 reads SNHLY; CDR2 reads FYNNEI. The CDR3 coding sequence is TGTACCAGCAGGGACAGGGCGGCCGGGGAGCTGTTTTTT. It is translated as CTSRDRAAGELFF.

J is TRBJ2-7 and V is TRBV5-1; 11 bases map to TRBD1. V shed 2 bases and J 6 bases; nucleotides not matched to a gene: 7. The CDR3 extends over 15 amino acids. Germline CDR1 is SGHRS and CDR2 is YFSETQ. The CDR3 spells CASSLKGQGVGEQYF. CDR3 coding DNA: TGCGCCAGCAGCTTAAAGGGACAGGGGGTGGGCGAGCAGTACTTC.

The genes are TRBV4-1 and TRBJ1-5, with D perhaps TRBD1 (6 bases). The CDR3 is 15 amino acids. CDR1 and CDR2 from the germline V gene are MGHRA and YSYEKL. Trimming removed 4 bases from V and 7 bases from J, with 17 bases in between. As DNA, the CDR3 is TGCGCCAGCAGCCCCCGTCCGACAGGCGGGCAGCCCCAGCATTTT. The encoded protein is CASSPRPTGGQPQHF.

This rearrangement joins TRBV5-8 to TRBJ1-5; 11 positions match TRBD1. The CDR3 is made up of 14 amino acids. CDR1 SGHTS and CDR2 YDEGEE come from the germline V gene. Trimming removed 4 bases from V and 6 bases from J; junction bases left unmatched: 3. CDR3 nucleotides: TGTGCCAGCAGCGCGGACAGGGGGCTTCAGCCCCAGCATTTT. Its protein is CASSADRGLQPQHF.

The gene calls are TRBV4-1 and TRBJ1-3; D is possibly TRBD1 (6 bases). V lost 2 bases and J 4 bases, leaving 12 bases between the germline ends. The CDR3 runs to 15 residues. The V gene's germline CDR1 is MGHRA and CDR2 YSYEKL. CDR3 coding DNA: TGCGCCAGCAGCCAACCTACAGGGAAGGGAAACACCATATATTTT. Its translation is CASSQPTGKGNTIYF.

This chain uses TRBV9 with TRBJ1-2; D is undetermined. The CDR3 is 13 amino acids. Germline CDR1 reads SGDLS; CDR2 reads YYNGEE. Trimming shortened V by 6 bases and J by 2 bases, and 11 bases separated the two germline ends. The CDR3 region has the DNA TGTGCCAGCACCGCGGGCAGAAACTATGGCTACACCTTC. Amino acids: CASTAGRNYGYTF.

The V and J genes are TRBV2 and TRBJ2-7; no definite D call. This CDR3 contains 12 residues. V was cut by 0 bases and J by 9 bases, with 9 bases left in between. Germline assignment: CDR1 SNHLY and CDR2 FYNNEI. The CDR3 region is CASSEAVLPQYF. The CDR3 DNA reads as TGTGCCAGCAGTGAAGCGGTACTACCGCAGTACTTC.

The rearrangement joins TRBV4-1 to TRBJ2-7; D might be TRBD2 (5 bases). The CDR3 contains 15 residues. The V gene's germline CDR1 is MGHRA and CDR2 YSYEKL. Trimming took off 3 bases at V and 6 bases at J, with 18 bases between the two ends. The CDR3 reads CASSQFVGGPGEQYF. DNA of the CDR3: TGCGCCAGCAGCCAGTTTGTCGGAGGTCCCGGCGAGCAGTACTTC.

This clone was detected once. V gene TRBV7-9 combines with J gene TRBJ2-1; 11 bases are a match to TRBD2. Trimming at V came to 5 bases and at J to 6 bases, leaving 3 bases not matched to a gene. Per the germline V gene, CDR1 is SEHNR and CDR2 is FQNEAQ (reference sequence). CDR3 length: 14 amino acids. DNA for the CDR3: TGTGCCAGCAGCGTGACTAGCGGGGTCAATGAGCAGTTCTTC. Its translation: CASSVTSGVNEQFF.

This chain links TRBV5-1 with TRBJ2-7; TRBD2 is a possible D gene (5 bases). The CDR3 loop spans 15 amino acids. V was clipped by 5 bases and J by 0 bases, with 15 bases between them. Looked up from germline, CDR1 is SGHRS and CDR2 is YFSETQ. Written as DNA, the CDR3 is TGCGCCAGCAGTTGGGGAGTCGCCCTCTCCTACGAGCAGTACTTC. This encodes CASSWGVALSYEQYF.

The chain combines TRBV5-1 with TRBJ2-1; 14 bases align to TRBD2. J lost 2 bases, V lost 3 bases, and 1 base had no gene match. The CDR3 loop spans 16 amino acids. From germline, CDR1 is SGHRS and CDR2 YFSETQ. The CDR3, as DNA: TGCGCCAGCAGCTCGGGACTAGCGGGGGCCTACAATGAGCAGTTCTTC. It encodes CASSSGLAGAYNEQFF.

The chain is built from TRBV5-1 and TRBJ2-7, with D tentatively TRBD2 (5 bases). Trimming stripped 4 bases from V and 2 bases from J, with 19 bases between. The CDR3 spans 16 residues. In germline, CDR1 is SGHRS, CDR2 YFSETQ. The chain's CDR3 is CASSRAIPGIPYEQYF. The CDR3 DNA follows: TGCGCCAGCAGCCGGGCTATCCCCGGGATCCCCTACGAGCAGTACTTC. Together with reference TRBV5-1 and TRBJ2-7, the CDR3 gives the full variable domain: KAGVTQTPRYLIKTRGQQVTLSCSPISGHRSVSWYQQTPGQGLQFLFEYFSETQRNKGNFPGRFSGRQFSNSRSEMNVSTLELGDSALYLCASSRAIPGIPYEQYFGPGTRLTVT.

V and J are TRBV27 and TRBJ2-7; a weak D match, TRBD1 (6 bases). This CDR3 has 16 residues. Germline CDR1 reads MNHEY; CDR2 reads SMNVEV (reference sequence). V was cut by 3 bases and J by 3 bases, with 18 bases left in between. In DNA, the CDR3 is TGTGCCAGCAGTTTCTCCTCGGGACAACAAGACTACGAGCAGTACTTC. Protein sequence: CASSFSSGQQDYEQYF.

The chain employs TRBV5-1 and TRBJ1-2; D not certain. Germline V lookup: CDR1 SGHRS, CDR2 YFSETQ. The CDR3 has 12 residues. Trimming stripped 7 bases from V and 8 bases from J, with 15 bases between. The DNA for the CDR3 is TGCGCCAGCTCGAGATTTCGGGGAGGCTACACCTTC. Its translation is CASSRFRGGYTF.